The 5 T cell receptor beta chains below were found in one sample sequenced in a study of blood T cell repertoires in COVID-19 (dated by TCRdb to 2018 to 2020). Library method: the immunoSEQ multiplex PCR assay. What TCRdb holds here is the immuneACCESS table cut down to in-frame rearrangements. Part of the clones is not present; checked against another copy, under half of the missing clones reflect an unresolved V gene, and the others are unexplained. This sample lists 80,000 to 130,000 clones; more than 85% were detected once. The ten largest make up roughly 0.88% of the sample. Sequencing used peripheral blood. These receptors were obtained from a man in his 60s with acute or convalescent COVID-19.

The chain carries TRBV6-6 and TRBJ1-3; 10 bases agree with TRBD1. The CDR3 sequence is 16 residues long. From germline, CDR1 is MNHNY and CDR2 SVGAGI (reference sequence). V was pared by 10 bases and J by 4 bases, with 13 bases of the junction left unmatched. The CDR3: CATSRGQGISGNTIYF. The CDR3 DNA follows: TGTGCCACCTCTCGGGGACAGGGGATTTCCGGAAACACCATATATTTT.

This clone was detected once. CDR3 in amino acids: CASSLDAGATGELFF. CDR3 DNA: TGCGCCAGCAGCTTGGATGCGGGAGCTACCGGGGAGCTGTTTTTT. V gene TRBV5-1 combines with J gene TRBJ2-2, with 7 bases that match TRBD2. The junction had 4 bases not matched to a gene; V was cut back by 0 bases and J by 5 bases. Germline CDR1 is SGHRS and CDR2 is YFSETQ. The CDR3 runs 15 residues.

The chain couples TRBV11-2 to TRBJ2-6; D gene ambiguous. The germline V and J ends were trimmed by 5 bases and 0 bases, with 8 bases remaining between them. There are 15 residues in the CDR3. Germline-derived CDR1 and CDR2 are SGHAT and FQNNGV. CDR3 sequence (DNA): TGTGCCAGCAGCAATACAGACTCTGGGGCCAACGTCCTGACTTTC. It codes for CASSNTDSGANVLTF. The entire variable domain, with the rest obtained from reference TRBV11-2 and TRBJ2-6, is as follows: EAGVAQSPRYKIIEKRQSVAFWCNPISGHATLYWYQQILGQGPKLLIQFQNNGVVDDSQLPKDRFSAERLKGVDSTLKIQPAKLEDSAVYLCASSNTDSGANVLTFGAGSRLTVL.

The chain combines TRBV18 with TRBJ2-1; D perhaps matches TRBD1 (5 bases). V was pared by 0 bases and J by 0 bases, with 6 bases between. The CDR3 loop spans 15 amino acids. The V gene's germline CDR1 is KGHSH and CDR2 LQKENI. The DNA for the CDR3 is TGTGCCAGCTCACCACCAGGGGACTCCTACAATGAGCAGTTCTTC. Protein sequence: CASSPPGDSYNEQFF.

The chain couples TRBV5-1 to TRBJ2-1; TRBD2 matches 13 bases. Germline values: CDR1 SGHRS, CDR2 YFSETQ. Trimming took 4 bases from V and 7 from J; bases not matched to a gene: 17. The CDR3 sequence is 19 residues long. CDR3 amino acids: CASSPAGLAGVGFVNEQFF. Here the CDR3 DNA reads TGCGCCAGCAGCCCAGCCGGACTAGCGGGAGTCGGTTTTGTGAATGAGCAGTTCTTC.